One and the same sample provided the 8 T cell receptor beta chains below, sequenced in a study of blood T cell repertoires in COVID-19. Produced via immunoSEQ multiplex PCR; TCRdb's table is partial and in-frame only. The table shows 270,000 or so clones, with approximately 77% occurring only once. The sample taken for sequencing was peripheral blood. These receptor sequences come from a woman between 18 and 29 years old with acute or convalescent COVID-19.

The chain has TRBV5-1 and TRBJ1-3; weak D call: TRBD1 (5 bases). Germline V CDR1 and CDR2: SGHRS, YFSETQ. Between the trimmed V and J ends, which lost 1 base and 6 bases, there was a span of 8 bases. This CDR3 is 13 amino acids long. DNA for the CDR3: TGCGCCAGCAGCTTGCCGGGGGAAAACACCATATATTTT. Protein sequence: CASSLPGENTIYF.

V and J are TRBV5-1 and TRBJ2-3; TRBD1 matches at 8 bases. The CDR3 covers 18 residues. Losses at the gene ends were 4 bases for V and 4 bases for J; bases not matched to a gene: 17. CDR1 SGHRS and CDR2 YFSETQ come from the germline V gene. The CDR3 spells CASSVLFETGVWADTQYF. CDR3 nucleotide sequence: TGCGCCAGCAGCGTCTTGTTCGAGACAGGGGTCTGGGCAGATACGCAGTATTTT.

CDR3 residues: CASSILGTSNTEAFF. The CDR3 DNA sequence: TGTGCCAGTAGTATATTGGGGACATCGAACACTGAAGCTTTCTTT. The chain links TRBV19 to TRBJ1-1, with D tentatively TRBD1 (6 bases). Germline values: CDR1 LNHDA, CDR2 SQIVND (reference sequence). Trimming left V 2 bases short and J 1 base short, with 11 bases between. CDR3 length: 15 residues.

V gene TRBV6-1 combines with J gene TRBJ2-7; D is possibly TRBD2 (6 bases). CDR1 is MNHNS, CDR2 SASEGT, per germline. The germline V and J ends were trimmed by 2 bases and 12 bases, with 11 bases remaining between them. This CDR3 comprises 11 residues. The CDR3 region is CASSELGGRYF. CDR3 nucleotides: TGTGCCAGCAGTGAACTGGGGGGACGGTACTTC.

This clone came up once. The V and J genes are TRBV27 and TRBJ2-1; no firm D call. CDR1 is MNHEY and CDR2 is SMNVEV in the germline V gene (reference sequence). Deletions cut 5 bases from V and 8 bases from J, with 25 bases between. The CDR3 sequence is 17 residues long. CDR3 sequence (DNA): TGTGCCAGCAGTCCGCGGCCGTGGCTGGGTATAATCCATGAGCAGTTCTTC. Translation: CASSPRPWLGIIHEQFF.

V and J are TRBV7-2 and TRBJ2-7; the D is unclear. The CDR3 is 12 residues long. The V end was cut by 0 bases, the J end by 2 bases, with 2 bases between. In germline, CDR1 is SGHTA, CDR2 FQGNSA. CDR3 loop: CASSLATYEQYF. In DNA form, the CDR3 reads TGTGCCAGCAGCTTAGCCACCTACGAGCAGTACTTC.

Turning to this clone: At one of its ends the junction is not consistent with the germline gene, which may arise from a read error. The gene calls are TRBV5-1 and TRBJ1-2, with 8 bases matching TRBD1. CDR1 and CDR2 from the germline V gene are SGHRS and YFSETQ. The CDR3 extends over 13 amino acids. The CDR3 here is CASSLRDRSPQSF. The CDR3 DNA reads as TGCGCCAGCAGCCTCCGGGACAGGTCCCCCCAATCCTTC. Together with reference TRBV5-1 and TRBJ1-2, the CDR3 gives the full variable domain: KAGVTQTPRYLIKTRGQQVTLSCSPISGHRSVSWYQQTPGQGLQFLFEYFSETQRNKGNFPGRFSGRQFSNSRSEMNVSTLELGDSALYLCASSLRDRSPQSFGSGTRLTVV.

The DNA of the CDR3 is TGTGCCAGCAGCTGGGACAGAAGCACAGATACGCAGTATTTT. This codes for CASSWDRSTDTQYF. This chain links TRBV7-2 with TRBJ2-3; TRBD1 aligns across 7 bases. In germline, CDR1 is SGHTA, CDR2 FQGNSA. Germline trimming cut 4 bases from V and 0 bases from J; bases unmatched to any gene: 1. The CDR3 length is 14 residues.